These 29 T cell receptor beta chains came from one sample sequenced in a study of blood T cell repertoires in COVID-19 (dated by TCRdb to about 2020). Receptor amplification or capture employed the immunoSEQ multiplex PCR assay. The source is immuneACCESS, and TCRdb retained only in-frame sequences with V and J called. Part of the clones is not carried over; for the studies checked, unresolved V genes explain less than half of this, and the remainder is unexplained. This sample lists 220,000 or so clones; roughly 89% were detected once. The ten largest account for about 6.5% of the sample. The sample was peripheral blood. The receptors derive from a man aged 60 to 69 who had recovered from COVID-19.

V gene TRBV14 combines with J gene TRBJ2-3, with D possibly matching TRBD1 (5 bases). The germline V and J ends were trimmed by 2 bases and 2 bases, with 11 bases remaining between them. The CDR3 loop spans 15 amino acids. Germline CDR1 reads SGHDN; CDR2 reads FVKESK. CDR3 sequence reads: CASSQPQGHTDTQYF. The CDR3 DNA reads TGTGCCAGCAGCCAACCCCAGGGCCACACAGATACGCAGTATTTT.

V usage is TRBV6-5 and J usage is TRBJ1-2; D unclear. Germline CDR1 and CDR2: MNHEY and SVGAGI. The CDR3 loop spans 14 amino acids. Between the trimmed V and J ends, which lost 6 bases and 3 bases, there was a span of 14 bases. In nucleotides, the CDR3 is TGTGCCAGCAGGCCCCCGGAGGGATACTATGGCTACACCTTC. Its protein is CASRPPEGYYGYTF.

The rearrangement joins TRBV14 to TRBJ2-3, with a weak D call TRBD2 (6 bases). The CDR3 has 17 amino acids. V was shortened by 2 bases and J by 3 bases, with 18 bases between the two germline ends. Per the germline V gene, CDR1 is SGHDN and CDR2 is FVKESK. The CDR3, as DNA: TGTGCCAGCAGCCAAAGAATTGGGACTCTACAGACAGATACGCAGTATTTT. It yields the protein CASSQRIGTLQTDTQYF.

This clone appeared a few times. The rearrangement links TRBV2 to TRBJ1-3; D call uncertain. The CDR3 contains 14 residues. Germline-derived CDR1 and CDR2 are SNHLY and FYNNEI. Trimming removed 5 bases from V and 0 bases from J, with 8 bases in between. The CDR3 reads CASSTHSSGNTIYF. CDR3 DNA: TGTGCCAGCAGTACCCATAGCTCTGGAAACACCATATATTTT.

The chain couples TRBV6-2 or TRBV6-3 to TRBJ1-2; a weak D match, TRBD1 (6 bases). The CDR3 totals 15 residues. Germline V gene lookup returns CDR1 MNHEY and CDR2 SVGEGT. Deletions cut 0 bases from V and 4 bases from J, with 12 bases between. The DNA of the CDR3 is TGTGCCAGCAGTTACTCACCCGGCAGGGGCTATGGCTACACCTTC. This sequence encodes CASSYSPGRGYGYTF.

The CDR3 protein is CASLTEYNSPLHF. The CDR3 DNA is TGTGCCAGTCTGACAGAATATAATTCACCCCTCCACTTT. This sequence joins TRBV2 and TRBJ1-6, with D perhaps matching TRBD1 (5 bases). Trimming stripped 9 bases from V and 4 bases from J, with 10 bases between. The germline CDR1 and CDR2 sequences are SNHLY and FYNNEI. This CDR3 is built from 13 residues.

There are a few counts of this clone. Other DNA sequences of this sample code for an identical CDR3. The CDR3 DNA reads TGCGCCAGCAGCTTGTCAGGATATGGCTACACCTTC. It translates to CASSLSGYGYTF. This chain uses TRBV5-1 with TRBJ1-2; no reliable D call. Trimming removed 1 base at V and 5 bases at J, with 6 bases between. The germline CDR1 and CDR2 sequences are SGHRS and YFSETQ. The CDR3 is 12 residues long.

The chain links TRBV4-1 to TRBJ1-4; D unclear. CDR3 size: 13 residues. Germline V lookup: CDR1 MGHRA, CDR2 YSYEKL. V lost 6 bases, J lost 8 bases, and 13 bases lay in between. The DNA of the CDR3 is TGCGCCAGCAGGACCGGGGATTGGGAAAAACTGTTTTTT. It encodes CASRTGDWEKLFF.

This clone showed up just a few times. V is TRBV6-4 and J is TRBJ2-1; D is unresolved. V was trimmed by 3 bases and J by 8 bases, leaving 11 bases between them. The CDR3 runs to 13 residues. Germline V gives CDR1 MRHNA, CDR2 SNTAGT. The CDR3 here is CASSETSTHEQFF. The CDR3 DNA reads TGTGCCAGCAGTGAAACTTCAACCCATGAGCAGTTCTTC.

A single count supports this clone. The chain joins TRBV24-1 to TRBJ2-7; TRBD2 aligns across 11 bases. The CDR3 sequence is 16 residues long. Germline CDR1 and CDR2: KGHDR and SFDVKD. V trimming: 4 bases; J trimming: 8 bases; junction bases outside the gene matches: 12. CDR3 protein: CATSDSGLAAKNQQYF. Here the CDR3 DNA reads TGTGCCACCAGTGACTCGGGACTAGCGGCTAAAAACCAGCAGTACTTC.

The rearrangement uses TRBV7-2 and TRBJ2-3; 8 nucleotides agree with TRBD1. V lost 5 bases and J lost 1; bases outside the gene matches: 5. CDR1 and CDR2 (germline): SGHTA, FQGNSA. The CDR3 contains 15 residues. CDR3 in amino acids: CASSPDRGGTDTQYF. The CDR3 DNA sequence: TGTGCCAGCAGCCCCGACAGGGGCGGCACAGATACGCAGTATTTT.

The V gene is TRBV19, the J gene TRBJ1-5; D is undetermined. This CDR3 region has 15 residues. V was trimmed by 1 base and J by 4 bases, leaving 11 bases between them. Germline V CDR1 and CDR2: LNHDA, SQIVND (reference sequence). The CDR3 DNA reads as TGTGCCAGTAGTATAGTACAGCTTAATAATCAGCCCCAGCATTTT. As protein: CASSIVQLNNQPQHF.

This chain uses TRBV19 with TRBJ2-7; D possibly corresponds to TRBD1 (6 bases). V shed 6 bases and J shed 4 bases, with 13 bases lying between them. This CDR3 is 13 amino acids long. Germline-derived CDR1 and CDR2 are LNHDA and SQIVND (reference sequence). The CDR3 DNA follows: TGTGCCAGTAGGCTAGACGGGACATACGAGCAGTACTTC. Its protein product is CASRLDGTYEQYF.

The CDR3 protein is CASSPSNRVDYGYTF. CDR3 sequence (DNA): TGTGCCAGCAGCCCTTCGAACAGGGTTGACTATGGCTACACCTTC. The rearrangement links TRBV9 to TRBJ1-2; the D gene is possibly TRBD1 (6 bases). The length of the CDR3 is 15 residues. The germline V and J ends were trimmed by 4 bases and 3 bases, with 16 bases remaining between them. Germline CDR1 and CDR2: SGDLS and YYNGEE.

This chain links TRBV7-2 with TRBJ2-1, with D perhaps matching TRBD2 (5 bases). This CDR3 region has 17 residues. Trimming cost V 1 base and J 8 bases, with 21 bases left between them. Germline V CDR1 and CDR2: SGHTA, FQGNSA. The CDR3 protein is CASSLGSRALSVDEQFF. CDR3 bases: TGTGCCAGCAGCTTAGGATCGCGGGCTCTCTCCGTAGATGAGCAGTTCTTC.

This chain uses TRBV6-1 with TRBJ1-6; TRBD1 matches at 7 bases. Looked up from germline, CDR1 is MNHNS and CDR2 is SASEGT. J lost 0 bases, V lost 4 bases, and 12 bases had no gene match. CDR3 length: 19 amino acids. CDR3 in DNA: TGTGCCAGCAGTGTCCGGGACAGATCTTCCAGCTCCTATAATTCACCCCTCCACTTT. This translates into CASSVRDRSSSSYNSPLHF.

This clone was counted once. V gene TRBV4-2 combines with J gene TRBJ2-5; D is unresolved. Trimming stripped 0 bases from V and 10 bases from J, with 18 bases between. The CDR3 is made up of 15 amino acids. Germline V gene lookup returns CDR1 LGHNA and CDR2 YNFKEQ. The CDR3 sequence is CASSQEVLSATGQYF. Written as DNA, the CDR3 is TGTGCCAGCAGCCAAGAAGTCCTGAGCGCGACTGGCCAGTACTTC.

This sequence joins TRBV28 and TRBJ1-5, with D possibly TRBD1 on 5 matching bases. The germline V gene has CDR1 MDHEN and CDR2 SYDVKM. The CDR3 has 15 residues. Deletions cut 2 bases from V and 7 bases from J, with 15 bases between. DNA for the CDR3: TGTGCCAGCAGTTTACCGCAGGGTATTCAACAGCCCCAGCATTTT. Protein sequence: CASSLPQGIQQPQHF.

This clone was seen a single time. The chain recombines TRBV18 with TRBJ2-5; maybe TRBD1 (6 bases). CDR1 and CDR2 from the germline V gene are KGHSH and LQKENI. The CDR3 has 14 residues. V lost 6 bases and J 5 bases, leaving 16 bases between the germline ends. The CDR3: CASSLTTGYETQYF. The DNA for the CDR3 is TGTGCCAGCTCCCTTACTACAGGGTATGAGACCCAGTACTTC.

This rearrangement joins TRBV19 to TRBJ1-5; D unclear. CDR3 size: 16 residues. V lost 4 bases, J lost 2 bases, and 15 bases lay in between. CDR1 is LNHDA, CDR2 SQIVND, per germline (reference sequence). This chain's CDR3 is CASSTQGGVGNQPQHF. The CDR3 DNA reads TGTGCCAGTAGTACACAAGGAGGAGTGGGCAATCAGCCCCAGCATTTT.

CDR3 sequence (DNA): TGTGCCAGCAGCCCCGAACAGGGAAATTACGAGCAGTACTTC. Translated: CASSPEQGNYEQYF. The rearrangement links TRBV7-2 to TRBJ2-7; TRBD1 is a possible D gene (6 bases). The CDR3 is 14 amino acids. Germline V gene sequence: CDR1 SGHTA, CDR2 FQGNSA. The germline V and J ends were trimmed by 5 bases and 4 bases, with 15 bases remaining between them.

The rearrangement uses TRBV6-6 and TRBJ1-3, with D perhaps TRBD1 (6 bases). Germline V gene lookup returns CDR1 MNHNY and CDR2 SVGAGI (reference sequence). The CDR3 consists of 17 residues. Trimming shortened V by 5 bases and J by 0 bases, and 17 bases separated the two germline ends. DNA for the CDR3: TGTGCCAGCAGTCAACCTGGACAGCTTGTCTCTGGAAACACCATATATTTT. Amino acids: CASSQPGQLVSGNTIYF.

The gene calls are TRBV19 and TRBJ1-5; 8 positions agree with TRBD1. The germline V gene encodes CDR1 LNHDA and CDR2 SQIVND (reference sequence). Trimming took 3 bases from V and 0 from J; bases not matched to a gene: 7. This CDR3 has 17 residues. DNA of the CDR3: TGTGCCAGTAGTATGACGACAGGGGTTCATAGCAATCAGCCCCAGCATTTT. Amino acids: CASSMTTGVHSNQPQHF.

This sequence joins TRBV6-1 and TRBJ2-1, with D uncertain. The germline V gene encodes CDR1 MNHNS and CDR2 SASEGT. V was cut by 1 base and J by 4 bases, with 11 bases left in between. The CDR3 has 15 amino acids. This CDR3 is CASSEEQLMYNEQFF. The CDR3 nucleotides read TGTGCCAGCAGTGAAGAACAGTTGATGTACAATGAGCAGTTCTTC.

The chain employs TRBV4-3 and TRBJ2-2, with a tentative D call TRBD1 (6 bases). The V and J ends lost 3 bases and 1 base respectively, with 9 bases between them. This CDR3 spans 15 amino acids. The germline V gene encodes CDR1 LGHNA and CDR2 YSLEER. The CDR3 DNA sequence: TGCGCCAGCAGCCACCAGGGGAGGAACACCGGGGAGCTGTTTTTT. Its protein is CASSHQGRNTGELFF.

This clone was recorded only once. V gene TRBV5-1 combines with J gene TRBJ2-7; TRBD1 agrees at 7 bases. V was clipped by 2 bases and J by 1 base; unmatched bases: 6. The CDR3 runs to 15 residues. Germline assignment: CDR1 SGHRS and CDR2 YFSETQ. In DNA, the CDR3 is TGCGCCAGCAGCTTCTTTGGGGACAGTTCCTACGAGCAGTACTTC. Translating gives CASSFFGDSSYEQYF.

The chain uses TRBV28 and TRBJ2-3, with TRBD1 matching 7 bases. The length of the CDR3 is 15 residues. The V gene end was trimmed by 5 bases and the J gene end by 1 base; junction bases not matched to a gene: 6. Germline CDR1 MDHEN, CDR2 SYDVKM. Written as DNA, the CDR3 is TGTGCCAGCAGTCCGTACAGGGGAGGCACAGATACGCAGTATTTT. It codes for CASSPYRGGTDTQYF.

The CDR3 sequence: CASSLRGRQGAYEQYF. Here the CDR3 DNA reads TGTGCCAGCAGTTTAAGGGGTAGACAGGGCGCCTACGAGCAGTACTTC. The chain uses TRBV28 and TRBJ2-7; 7 nucleotides align to TRBD1. Germline CDR1 MDHEN, CDR2 SYDVKM. Trimming cost V 2 bases and J 2 bases; bases outside gene matches: 9. The CDR3 length is 16 residues.

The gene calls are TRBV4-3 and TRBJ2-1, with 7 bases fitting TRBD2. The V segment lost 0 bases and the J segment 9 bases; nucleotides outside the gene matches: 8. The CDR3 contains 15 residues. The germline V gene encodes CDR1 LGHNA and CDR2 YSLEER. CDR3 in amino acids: CASSQDYGSGLEQFF. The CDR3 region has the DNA TGCGCCAGCAGCCAAGATTATGGTAGCGGGCTTGAGCAGTTCTTC.